One sample yielded the 25 T cell receptor beta chains listed below, sequenced in a study of blood T cell repertoires in COVID-19 (dated by TCRdb to about 2020). The library came from the immunoSEQ multiplex PCR assay. Sourced from immuneACCESS, this table was stored by TCRdb with only in-frame sequences that have V and J called. A share of the clones is absent; for the studies checked, an unresolved V gene accounts for under half, and the remainder has no known explanation. This sample holds around 100,000 clones; about 85% were observed only once. In total, the top ten clones hold roughly 1.4% of the sample. Sequencing input: peripheral blood. Receptors originate from a man aged 35 to 55 with acute or convalescent COVID-19.

J is TRBJ2-7 and V is TRBV12-1; TRBD2, the table's D call, lacks a check against the DNA. TRBV12-1 is labeled a pseudogene. The CDR3 is 16 amino acids. The CDR3 loop reads CASSFARRGRAHEQYF. The CDR3 coding sequence is TGTGCCAGCAGCTTTGCCCGCCGGGGGAGGGCCCACGAGCAGTACTTC.

This clone was recorded once. This sequence joins TRBV28 and TRBJ2-3, with D possibly being TRBD2 (7 bases). Per the germline V gene, CDR1 is MDHEN and CDR2 is SYDVKM. This CDR3 region has 19 residues. V was cut by 3 bases and J by 5 bases, with 27 bases left in between. The CDR3 region is CASSFIPTPGGGSLDTQYF. The CDR3 DNA is TGTGCCAGCAGTTTTATCCCCACACCGGGGGGCGGGAGTCTAGATACGCAGTATTTT.

The rearrangement uses TRBV5-4 and TRBJ2-1; 9 nucleotides agree with TRBD1. Trimming took 0 bases from V and 9 from J; bases not matched to a gene: 1. Looked up from germline, CDR1 is SGHNT and CDR2 is YYREEE (reference sequence). The CDR3 contains 13 residues. The CDR3 loop is CASSLDRGPEQFF. The CDR3 nucleotides are TGTGCCAGCAGCTTGGACAGGGGGCCTGAGCAGTTCTTC.

The chain is built from TRBV4-2 and TRBJ1-1, with 9 bases lining up with TRBD1. CDR1 is LGHNA and CDR2 is YNFKEQ in the germline V gene. CDR3 length: 15 amino acids. V trimming: 3 bases; J trimming: 6 bases; junction bases outside the gene matches: 8. The CDR3 DNA reads TGTGCCAGCAGCCAGGGGGACAGGGCATTGGCTGAAGCTTTCTTT. Its protein is CASSQGDRALAEAFF.

This clone has just one count. The CDR3 region has the DNA TGTGCCAGCAGCCCCTGGCGAGGGCCGAACCACAATGAGCAGTTCTTC. The encoded protein is CASSPWRGPNHNEQFF. The rearrangement links TRBV7-9 to TRBJ2-1; D is perhaps TRBD2 (5 bases). CDR1 is SEHNR, CDR2 FQNEAQ, per germline (reference sequence). The CDR3 spans 16 residues. Between the trimmed V and J ends, which lost 5 bases and 5 bases, there was a span of 19 bases. Full variable domain (rest looked up from reference TRBV7-9 and TRBJ2-1): DTGVSQNPRHKITKRGQNVTFRCDPISEHNRLYWYRQTLGQGPEFLTYFQNEAQLEKSRLLSDRFSAERPKGSFSTLEIQRTEQGDSAMYLCASSPWRGPNHNEQFFGPGTRLTVL.

The chain uses TRBV7-2 and TRBJ2-1; the D gene is possibly TRBD1 (6 bases). CDR1 and CDR2 (germline): SGHTA, FQGNSA. The ends were cut back, 5 bases at V and 7 bases at J, with 12 bases in the middle. This CDR3 region has 13 residues. CDR3 sequence (DNA): TGTGCCAGCAGCCAACAAAGGGGGAATGAGCAGTTCTTC. Encoded protein: CASSQQRGNEQFF.

The V call is TRBV18, the J call TRBJ2-1, with 9 bases aligning to TRBD1. J was trimmed by 12 bases and V by 6 bases; bases with no gene match: 36. The CDR3 has 22 amino acids. The germline V gene encodes CDR1 KGHSH and CDR2 LQKENI. In nucleotides, the CDR3 is TGTGCCAGCTCCACCATATTTTACAATAAAGTGGTTCCGTCCCGGGACAGGGTCTCGCAGTTCTTC. Protein sequence: CASSTIFYNKVVPSRDRVSQFF.

The rearrangement joins TRBV7-6 to TRBJ1-6; D is perhaps TRBD1 (5 bases). V lost 2 bases to trimming and J lost 9 bases, with 20 bases between them. The CDR3 runs to 17 residues. The germline gives CDR1 SGHVS, CDR2 FNYEAQ. This CDR3 is CASSLSRVALPTSPLHF. CDR3 coding DNA: TGTGCCAGCAGCTTAAGCAGGGTCGCTCTGCCCACTTCACCCCTCCACTTT.

This rearrangement joins TRBV29-1 to TRBJ2-3; possibly TRBD2 for D (6 bases). In germline, CDR1 is SQVTM, CDR2 ANQGSEA. V lost 3 bases to trimming and J lost 4 bases, with 14 bases between them. The CDR3 runs to 14 residues. The CDR3 DNA follows: TGCAGCGTTGACAGGCCGGGGGTGGCAGATACGCAGTATTTT. It specifies CSVDRPGVADTQYF.

The chain recombines TRBV6-2 or TRBV6-3 with TRBJ2-6; TRBD1 agrees at 7 bases. Germline V gives CDR1 MNHEY, CDR2 SVGEGT. This CDR3 has 15 amino acids. The junction had 4 bases not matched to a gene; V was cut back by 6 bases and J by 2 bases. DNA for the CDR3: TGTGCCAGCAGCAGGGGGTTAGCTGGGGCCAACGTCCTGACTTTC. It specifies CASSRGLAGANVLTF.

In the case of this clone: Its ends do not fully match the called genes, so a read error is possible. This rearrangement joins TRBV7-7 to TRBJ2-7, with 9 bases fitting TRBD1. The germline V gene encodes CDR1 SSHAT and CDR2 FNYEAQ (reference sequence). This CDR3 has 15 amino acids. This CDR3 reads CASSLTGGETYEQYF. The CDR3 DNA is TGTGCTAGCAGCTTAACAGGGGGCGAAACCTACGAGCAGTACTTC.

Only one count was recorded for this clone. The V call is TRBV3-1 (or the pseudogene TRBV3-2), the J call TRBJ2-6; the D is unclear. Germline lookup yields CDR1 LGHDT and CDR2 YNNKEL (reference sequence). The CDR3 runs to 13 residues. Trimming removed 7 bases at V and 1 base at J, with 5 bases between. The CDR3 is CASTLSGANVLTF. The CDR3 bases are TGTGCCAGCACCCTATCTGGGGCCAACGTCCTGACTTTC.

This chain connects TRBV25-1 to TRBJ2-5; D remains ambiguous. The V gene lost 5 bases and the J gene lost 4 bases, with 11 bases spanning the gap. Looked up from germline, CDR1 is MGHDK and CDR2 is SYGVNS. The CDR3 sequence is 13 residues long. CDR3 sequence (DNA): TGTGCCAGCAGTCGCGACATACCAGAGACCCAGTACTTC. This translates into CASSRDIPETQYF.

The V gene is TRBV5-6, the J gene TRBJ2-7; TRBD2 aligns across 11 bases. Per the germline V gene, CDR1 is SGHDT and CDR2 is YYEEEE. The J segment lost 10 bases and the V segment lost 3 bases, leaving 6 bases of the junction unmatched. The CDR3 is 13 amino acids. The DNA of the CDR3 is TGTGCCAGCAGCTGGCTAGCGGGAGGCGAACAGTACTTC. Residues: CASSWLAGGEQYF.

CDR3 in DNA: TGTGCCAGCAGCAAAGCCAGCGACCAGATCAGGACAACGAACACCGGGGAGCTGTTTTTT. Its translation: CASSKASDQIRTTNTGELFF. The rearrangement links TRBV21-1 to TRBJ2-2; the D call in the table, TRBD1, was not verified against the DNA. TRBV21-1 is a recognized pseudogene. CDR3 length: 20 residues.

This clone was detected only once. This chain joins TRBV14 and TRBJ1-1; 8 positions agree with TRBD1. Germline loops: CDR1 SGHDN, CDR2 FVKESK. The CDR3 has 15 amino acids. The ends lost 0 bases at V and 6 bases at J; junction bases unmatched: 6. The chain's CDR3 is CASSQDGQGASEAFF. The CDR3 region has the DNA TGTGCCAGCAGCCAAGATGGTCAGGGGGCGTCTGAAGCTTTCTTT.

The J gene is TRBJ2-1, the V gene TRBV7-9, with 7 bases aligning to TRBD1. The CDR3 runs 13 residues. Germline V gives CDR1 SEHNR, CDR2 FQNEAQ (reference sequence). The trim removed 8 bases at V and 6 bases at J, leaving 7 bases unmatched. The CDR3 DNA reads TGTGCCAGCGAATTTGACAGGGCCAATGAGCAGTTCTTC. Protein sequence: CASEFDRANEQFF.

The chain combines TRBV15 with TRBJ2-3, with 8 bases lining up with TRBD2. Germline loops: CDR1 LNHNV, CDR2 YYDKDF (reference sequence). J lost 5 bases, V lost 0 bases, and 13 bases had no gene match. This CDR3 comprises 18 residues. CDR3 amino acids: CATSRDIVSSAGVDTQYF. The DNA for the CDR3 is TGTGCCACCAGCAGAGATATCGTAAGCTCAGCGGGAGTAGATACGCAGTATTTT.

V gene TRBV3-1 (or the pseudogene TRBV3-2) combines with J gene TRBJ2-1; 7 bases agree with TRBD1. Germline CDR1 LGHDT, CDR2 YNNKEL (reference sequence). V shed 0 bases, J shed 2 bases, and the junction held 7 bases outside the gene matches. CDR3 length: 17 residues. The CDR3 spells CASSQDTLRGPYNEQFF. CDR3 nucleotide sequence: TGTGCCAGCAGCCAAGATACGCTAAGGGGGCCCTACAATGAGCAGTTCTTC.

V gene TRBV19 combines with J gene TRBJ1-1; 7 nucleotides line up with TRBD1. The CDR3 spans 13 residues. CDR1 is LNHDA and CDR2 is SQIVND in the germline V gene (reference sequence). J was trimmed by 3 bases and V by 8 bases; bases with no gene match: 6. The CDR3 nucleotides are TGTGCCAGTTCTAGCACAGGGGACACTGAAGCTTTCTTT. Its protein product is CASSSTGDTEAFF.

This chain joins TRBV18 and TRBJ1-5, with a tentative D call TRBD1 (5 bases). CDR3 length: 15 amino acids. Trimming pared 0 bases from V and 8 bases from J, leaving 14 bases between. CDR1 and CDR2 (germline): KGHSH, LQKENI. The CDR3 nucleotides are TGTGCCAGCTCACCACCGGGAGGGGAAAGGGAGCCCCAGCATTTT. This gives the protein CASSPPGGEREPQHF.

This chain joins TRBV27 and TRBJ2-7; possible D gene TRBD1, 6 bases. The CDR3 runs 16 residues. The V end was cut by 6 bases, the J end by 2 bases, with 20 bases between. The germline V gene has CDR1 MNHEY and CDR2 SMNVEV (reference sequence). The CDR3 region is CASSRPTGIRPYEQYF. The CDR3 coding sequence is TGTGCCAGCAGCAGGCCCACAGGGATCAGGCCCTACGAGCAGTACTTC.

The V call is TRBV4-1, the J call TRBJ1-4, with D unclear. Trimming removed 2 bases from V and 0 bases from J, with 13 bases in between. There are 17 residues in the CDR3. Germline-derived CDR1 and CDR2 are MGHRA and YSYEKL. As DNA, the CDR3 is TGCGCCAGCAGCCAAAACGAGGGAAGGGCAACTAATGAAAAACTGTTTTTT. As protein: CASSQNEGRATNEKLFF.

The V and J genes are TRBV7-3 and TRBJ1-1; the match to TRBD1 covers 8 bases. Germline loops: CDR1 SGHTA, CDR2 FQGTGA. V was clipped by 9 bases and J by 1 base; unmatched bases: 4. The CDR3 loop spans 13 amino acids. CDR3 nucleotides: TGTGCCAGTAGACAGGGGCAGAACACTGAAGCTTTCTTT. Amino acids: CASRQGQNTEAFF.

The chain combines TRBV18 with TRBJ2-5; 9 nucleotides align to TRBD2. The germline gives CDR1 KGHSH, CDR2 LQKENI. This CDR3 region has 14 residues. The V and J ends lost 3 bases and 5 bases, in that order; junction bases with no gene match: 4. The CDR3: CASSPGLAPETQYF. CDR3 nucleotide sequence: TGTGCCAGCTCACCGGGACTAGCCCCTGAGACCCAGTACTTC.